This paragraph covers one T cell receptor (beta chain) sequence. Its antigen remains unidentified. This sample stems from a study of identical twins. General study results and limits: Insertions were fewer in abundant cord blood beta clonotypes, whereas memory repertoires showed none of this pattern.

Each CDR3 protein gets one entry after TCRdb re-called the 5' RACE reads with MiXCR. This table has fewer than 900,000 distinct CDR3 sequences, 18% appearing once. Healthy Caucasians made up all donors. The CDR3 contains 15 residues. Trimming pared 0 bases from V and 0 bases from J, leaving 9 bases between. CDR1 is LGHDT, CDR2 YNNKEL, per germline (reference sequence). These sequences were also reported in another study, on T cells expressing NK-cell markers. As that study records: The study sequenced eight donors, seven HCMV-seropositive and one seronegative. These clonotypes additionally ranked first within the CD3+CD56-NKG2C+ fraction of four donors.

This rearrangement joins TRBV3-1 to TRBJ2-7, with unresolved D. The material sequenced was PBMCs. This TCR was sampled from a young woman in good health. The CDR3 region is CASSQEVHSSYEQYF. The CDR3 DNA sequence: TGTGCCAGCAGCCAAGAAGTCCACAGCTCCTACGAGCAGTACTTC.